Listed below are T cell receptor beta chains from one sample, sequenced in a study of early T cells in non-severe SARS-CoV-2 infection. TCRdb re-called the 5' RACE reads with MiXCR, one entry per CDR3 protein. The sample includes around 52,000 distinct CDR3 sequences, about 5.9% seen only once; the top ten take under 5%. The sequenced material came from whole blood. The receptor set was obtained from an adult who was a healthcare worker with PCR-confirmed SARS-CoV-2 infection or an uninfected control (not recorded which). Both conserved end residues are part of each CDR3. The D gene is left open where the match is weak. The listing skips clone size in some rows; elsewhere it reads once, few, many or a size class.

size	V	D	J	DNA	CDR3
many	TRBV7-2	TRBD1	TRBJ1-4	TGTGCCAGCAGCTTAGGAGGTTTATTGGGACAGATTAATGAAAAACTGTTTTTT	CASSLGGLLGQINEKLFF
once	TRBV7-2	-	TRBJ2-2	TGTGCCAGCAGCTACGCCTATGACACCGGGGAGCTGTTTTTT	CASSYAYDTGELFF
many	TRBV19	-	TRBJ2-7	TGTGCCAGTAGTCCAGACAGCCCCTACGAGCAGTACTTC	CASSPDSPYEQYF
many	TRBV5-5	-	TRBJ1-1	TGTGCCAGCAGCGTATACCGTACCATGAACACTGAAGCTTTCTTT	CASSVYRTMNTEAFF
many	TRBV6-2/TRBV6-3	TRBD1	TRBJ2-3	TGTGCCAGCAGTTCGCGACAGGGCCCCACAGATACGCAGTATTTT	CASSSRQGPTDTQYF
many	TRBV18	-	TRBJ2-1	TGTGCCAGCTCACCGGGAACCCACAATGAGCAGTTCTTC	CASSPGTHNEQFF
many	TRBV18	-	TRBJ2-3	TGTGCCAGCTCTGATGCGAGACAGTGGACTAGCACAGATACGCAGTATTTT	CASSDARQWTSTDTQYF
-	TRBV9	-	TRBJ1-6	TGTGCCAGCAGCGTAGGGACACCCAATTCACCCCTCCACTTT	CASSVGTPNSPLHF
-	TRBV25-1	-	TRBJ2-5	TGTGCCAGCAGTGATTCTGGACCCCCATGGGAGACCCAGTACTTC	CASSDSGPPWETQYF
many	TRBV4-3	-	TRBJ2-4	TGCGCCAGCAGCCAGCGACTCATAGCCAAAAACATTCAGTACTTC	CASSQRLIAKNIQYF